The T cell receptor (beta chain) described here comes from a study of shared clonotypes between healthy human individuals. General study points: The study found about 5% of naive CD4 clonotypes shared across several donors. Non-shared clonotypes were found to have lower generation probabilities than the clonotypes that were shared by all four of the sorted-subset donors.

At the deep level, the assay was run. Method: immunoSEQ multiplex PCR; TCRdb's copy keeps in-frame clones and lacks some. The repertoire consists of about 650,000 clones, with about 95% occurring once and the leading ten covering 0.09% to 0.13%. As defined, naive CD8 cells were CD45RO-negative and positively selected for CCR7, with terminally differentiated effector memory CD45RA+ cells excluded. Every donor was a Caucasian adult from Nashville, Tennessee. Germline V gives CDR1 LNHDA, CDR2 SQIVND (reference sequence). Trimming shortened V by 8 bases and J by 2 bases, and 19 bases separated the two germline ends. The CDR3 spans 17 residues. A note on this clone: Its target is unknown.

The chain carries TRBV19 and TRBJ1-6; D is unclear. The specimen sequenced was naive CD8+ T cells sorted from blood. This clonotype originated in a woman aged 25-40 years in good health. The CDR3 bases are TGTGCCAGTGATCCCCGGAGAGGCGGGCCCTATAATTCACCCCTCCACTTT. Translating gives CASDPRRGGPYNSPLHF.